This T cell receptor beta chain is drawn from a study of early T cells in non-severe SARS-CoV-2 infection. Study-wide results and caveats: There was a bias toward anti-spike CD8 responses in VDJdb matching, which missed private and CD4 specificities.

In TCRdb, the 5' RACE reads were re-called with MiXCR into one record per CDR3 protein. Among tens of thousands of distinct CDR3 sequences listed, about an eighth were seen once. Trimming left V 2 bases short and J 9 bases short, with 8 bases between. CDR3 length: 13 amino acids. This clonotype appeared many times. Its cognate antigen is unknown. Sequences were obtained from whole blood. The rearrangement links TRBV12-3 or TRBV12-4 to TRBJ1-6; D unresolved. The TCR sequence derives from an adult who was a healthcare worker with PCR-confirmed SARS-CoV-2 infection or an uninfected control (not recorded which). CDR3 in DNA: TGTGCCAGCAGTTTAAACCGTTTTTCACCCCTCCACTTT. Protein: CASSLNRFSPLHF.